The 27 T cell receptor beta chains listed next were all sequenced from one sample in a study of shared clonotypes between healthy human individuals. Clones were read by immunoSEQ multiplex PCR, and TCRdb kept only the in-frame ones, dropping some. The profile shows hundreds of thousands of clones, 90% to 95% of them singletons. CD45RO-negative CD8 cells positively selected for CCR7 made up the naive population, which excluded terminally differentiated effector memory CD45RA+ cells. Sequenced material: naive CD8+ T cells sorted from blood. These receptors were obtained from a man aged 30 to 45 in good health.

V and J are TRBV9 and TRBJ2-1, with D unresolved. V dropped 1 base and J dropped 5 bases, with 13 bases sitting between them. Germline CDR1 reads SGDLS; CDR2 reads YYNGEE. The CDR3 contains 15 residues. The CDR3 region is CASSVSPLDNNEQFF. For the CDR3, the DNA is TGTGCCAGCAGCGTATCCCCTCTAGACAACAATGAGCAGTTCTTC.

The rearrangement links TRBV4-3 to TRBJ1-5, with no clear D. This CDR3 comprises 13 residues. Germline lookup yields CDR1 LGHNA and CDR2 YSLEER. Trimming removed 4 bases at V and 5 bases at J, with 9 bases between. The DNA for the CDR3 is TGCGCCAGCAGCCCAGAACCGCATCAGCCCCAGCATTTT. This encodes CASSPEPHQPQHF.

The J gene is TRBJ2-5, the V gene TRBV7-9; D is possibly TRBD2 (6 bases). Trimming cost V 4 bases and J 4 bases, with 10 bases left between them. CDR3 length equals 13 residues. Germline V gives CDR1 SEHNR, CDR2 FQNEAQ (reference sequence). CDR3 coding DNA: TGTGCCAGCAGCTCCCCCGGGGGAGAGACCCAGTACTTC. Protein: CASSSPGGETQYF.

This rearrangement joins TRBV4-3 to TRBJ2-1, with TRBD2 matching 10 bases. Losses at the gene ends were 0 bases for V and 6 bases for J; bases not matched to a gene: 11. Germline V gene data show CDR1 as LGHNA and CDR2 as YSLEER. The CDR3 extends over 18 amino acids. For the CDR3, the DNA is TGCGCCAGCAGCCAAGACGGGGGGCTAGCGGGAGCGGGCAATGAGCAGTTCTTC. It translates to CASSQDGGLAGAGNEQFF.

This chain uses TRBV23-1 with TRBJ2-7; D may be TRBD1 (6 bases). TRBV23-1 is reported as an ORF; its role is uncertain. V lost 4 bases, J lost 2 bases, and 18 bases lay in between. The CDR3 totals 16 residues. CDR3 sequence reads: CASSLCREEGAYEQYF. The CDR3 DNA follows: TGCGCCAGCAGTCTATGCCGTGAAGAGGGGGCCTACGAGCAGTACTTC.

The chain carries TRBV7-9 and TRBJ2-3; a possible D gene is TRBD1 (6 bases). Germline values: CDR1 SEHNR, CDR2 FQNEAQ (reference sequence). The ends were cut back, 3 bases at V and 2 bases at J, with 12 bases in the middle. There are 15 residues in the CDR3. The CDR3 region has the DNA TGTGCCAGCAGCTTCTACAGGGCCCTCACAGATACGCAGTATTTT. This gives the protein CASSFYRALTDTQYF.

The V gene is TRBV27, the J gene TRBJ2-5; no clear D. Trimming left V 4 bases short and J 1 base short, with 10 bases between. The CDR3 is made up of 14 amino acids. Germline V gene sequence: CDR1 MNHEY, CDR2 SMNVEV (reference sequence). CDR3 residues: CASSSILTQETQYF. CDR3 nucleotide sequence: TGTGCCAGCAGTTCTATCCTAACCCAAGAGACCCAGTACTTC.

This rearrangement joins TRBV4-3 to TRBJ2-3, with TRBD2 identical over 8 bases. Looked up from germline, CDR1 is LGHNA and CDR2 is YSLEER. The CDR3 sequence is 12 residues long. Trimming took 4 bases from V and 14 from J; bases not matched to a gene: 8. The CDR3 bases are TGCGCCAGCAGCCCCGGGGGGGGCCTCTTGTATTTT. This encodes CASSPGGGLLYF.

This clone has a single count. V and J are TRBV27 and TRBJ2-3, with D perhaps matching TRBD2 (5 bases). The CDR3 spans 14 residues. V shed 5 bases and J shed 5 bases, with 14 bases lying between them. CDR1 and CDR2 from the germline V gene are MNHEY and SMNVEV (reference sequence). CDR3: CASSPRRAVDTQYF. The CDR3 bases are TGTGCCAGCAGTCCAAGGCGGGCGGTAGATACGCAGTATTTT.

V and J are TRBV11-2 and TRBJ2-5; D perhaps matches TRBD2 (5 bases). Per germline, CDR1 SGHAT and CDR2 FQNNGV. V was cut by 4 bases and J by 1 base, with 10 bases left in between. The CDR3 runs 14 residues. The CDR3 sequence is CASSSLRVQETQYF. In DNA, the CDR3 is TGTGCCAGCAGCTCCCTGAGGGTCCAAGAGACCCAGTACTTC.

This CDR3 is CASSPGLAGEETQYF. In DNA form, the CDR3 reads TGTGCCAGCAGCCCGGGACTAGCGGGAGAAGAGACCCAGTACTTC. V and J are TRBV7-3 and TRBJ2-5; the match to TRBD2 covers 14 bases. Per germline, CDR1 SGHTA and CDR2 FQGTGA. With V trimmed by 5 bases and J by 3 bases, 2 bases remained unmatched. This CDR3 has 15 amino acids.

This clone has only one observation. Other DNA sequences in the sample encode the same CDR3. The chain has TRBV19 and TRBJ2-2; 8 bases map to TRBD2. The germline CDR1 and CDR2 sequences are LNHDA and SQIVND (reference sequence). This CDR3 region has 15 residues. J gave up 4 bases and V 3 bases, and 4 bases lay outside the gene matches. In DNA, the CDR3 is TGTGCCAGTAGTATCCTTGCGGGAGGCACCGGGGAGCTGTTTTTT. Translation: CASSILAGGTGELFF.

This clone was seen once. J is TRBJ2-5 and V is TRBV7-2, with a tentative D call TRBD1 (6 bases). V lost 8 bases, J lost 5 bases, and 15 bases lay in between. Germline CDR1 SGHTA, CDR2 FQGNSA. The CDR3 sequence is 13 residues long. In DNA, the CDR3 is TGTGCCAGCCTGGACAGTCATAGCGAGACCCAGTACTTC. It yields the protein CASLDSHSETQYF. The full variable domain, in which reference TRBV7-2 and TRBJ2-5 provide the parts outside the CDR3, is GAGVSQSPSNKVTEKGKDVELRCDPISGHTALYWYRQSLGQGLEFLIYFQGNSAPDKSGLPSDRFSAERTGGSVSTLTIQRTQQEDSAVYLCASLDSHSETQYFGPGTRLLVL.

This chain links TRBV11-2 with TRBJ2-5, with D possibly called TRBD1 or TRBD2 (5 bases each). Germline V gene sequence: CDR1 SGHAT, CDR2 FQNNGV. This CDR3 contains 15 residues. V shed 6 bases and J shed 1 base, with 15 bases lying between them. In DNA form, the CDR3 reads TGTGCCAGCAGATCCCGGGGCTACTTCCAAGAGACCCAGTACTTC. Its translation is CASRSRGYFQETQYF.

V is TRBV5-6 and J is TRBJ2-7, with 8 positions matching TRBD1. CDR1 and CDR2 (germline): SGHDT, YYEEEE. J gave up 3 bases and V 1 base, and 12 bases lay outside the gene matches. The CDR3 runs 17 residues. The CDR3 bases are TGTGCCAGCAGCTTGTCTGTGCTTGGACAGGGATACTACGAGCAGTACTTC. It translates to CASSLSVLGQGYYEQYF.

CDR3 sequence (DNA): TGTGCCAGCAGTTGGCGACCGGCCGAGCAGTACTTC. This encodes CASSWRPAEQYF. This rearrangement joins TRBV28 to TRBJ2-7, with D uncertain. The germline gives CDR1 MDHEN, CDR2 SYDVKM. V lost 4 bases, J lost 6 bases, and 10 bases lay in between. The CDR3 runs to 12 residues.

The chain carries TRBV7-6 and TRBJ1-5; possibly TRBD1 for D (5 bases). The CDR3 extends over 20 amino acids. With 1 base removed from V and 2 bases from J, the gap between germline ends came to 24 bases. Germline values: CDR1 SGHVS, CDR2 FNYEAQ. For the CDR3, the DNA is TGTGCCAGCAGCTTAGGTTCCTGGGGCCGGGGACGAGGGGGCAATCAGCCCCAGCATTTT. Amino acid sequence: CASSLGSWGRGRGGNQPQHF.

The CDR3 spells CASSLVSGAYNEQFF. In nucleotides, the CDR3 is TGTGCCAGCAGCTTGGTTAGCGGAGCCTACAATGAGCAGTTCTTC. The J gene is TRBJ2-1, the V gene TRBV5-4; TRBD2 might be the D (6 bases). Germline CDR1 SGHNT, CDR2 YYREEE (reference sequence). The V gene lost 0 bases and the J gene lost 2 bases, with 9 bases spanning the gap. The length of the CDR3 is 15 residues.

This clone has a single count. The chain recombines TRBV27 with TRBJ2-7, with 7 bases matching TRBD2. Germline V CDR1 and CDR2: MNHEY, SMNVEV (reference sequence). V was pared by 5 bases and J by 4 bases, with 11 bases of the junction left unmatched. This CDR3 is built from 15 residues. The CDR3 region is CASSVTSAIPYEQYF. In DNA form, the CDR3 reads TGTGCCAGCAGTGTTACTAGCGCGATACCTTACGAGCAGTACTTC.

The table lists this clone with a count of one. The chain has TRBV10-2 and TRBJ2-2; no firm D call. Germline-derived CDR1 and CDR2 are WSHSY and SAAADI. This CDR3 region has 14 residues. Trimming left V 0 bases short and J 4 bases short, with 6 bases between. CDR3 DNA: TGCGCCAGCAGTGAGTCGTCGGGCACCGGGGAGCTGTTTTTT. This encodes CASSESSGTGELFF.

The V and J genes are TRBV9 and TRBJ2-6; the match to TRBD1 covers 8 bases. Germline-derived CDR1 and CDR2 are SGDLS and YYNGEE. CDR3 length equals 19 residues. V was clipped by 2 bases and J by 0 bases; unmatched bases: 10. Here the CDR3 DNA reads TGTGCCAGCAGCGTTCAAGCCAGGGGGCTTCCCTCTGGGGCCAACGTCCTGACTTTC. Protein sequence: CASSVQARGLPSGANVLTF.

The CDR3 sequence: CASSGQGAQAETQYF. DNA for the CDR3: TGTGCCAGCAGTGGGCAGGGGGCTCAGGCAGAGACCCAGTACTTC. This sequence joins TRBV27 and TRBJ2-5; 8 bases are shared with TRBD1. Germline values: CDR1 MNHEY, CDR2 SMNVEV (reference sequence). The CDR3 runs 15 residues. Unmatched junction bases numbered 9, after V lost 5 bases and J lost 4 bases.

The chain links TRBV4-1 to TRBJ2-1; TRBD2 matches 10 bases. V lost 1 base, J lost 0 bases, and 12 bases stayed unmatched. CDR1 and CDR2 from the germline V gene are MGHRA and YSYEKL. This CDR3 is built from 20 residues. Here the CDR3 reads CASSQVGASGSRGSYNEQFF. The CDR3, as DNA: TGCGCCAGCAGCCAAGTCGGGGCTAGCGGGAGCAGGGGCTCCTACAATGAGCAGTTCTTC.

With regard to this clone: Other nucleotide sequences in the sample specify the same CDR3. V gene TRBV4-1 combines with J gene TRBJ2-7, with 7 bases matching TRBD2. J gave up 0 bases and V 1 base, and 3 bases lay outside the gene matches. Germline V gene data show CDR1 as MGHRA and CDR2 as YSYEKL. The CDR3 has 15 residues. DNA for the CDR3: TGCGCCAGCAGCCAAGTCTCTAGCGGCTCCTACGAGCAGTACTTC. Amino acids: CASSQVSSGSYEQYF.

Of note for this clone: A read error may produce the germline difference seen at one junction end. This rearrangement joins TRBV7-9 to TRBJ2-7; D might be TRBD2 (6 bases). In germline, CDR1 is SEHNR, CDR2 FQNEAQ (reference sequence). The CDR3 runs 15 residues. This chain's CDR3 is CVSSPGSGLSYEQYF. DNA for the CDR3: TGTGTCAGCAGCCCGGGGTCGGGACTCTCCTACGAGCAGTACTTC.

The genes are TRBV27 and TRBJ1-3; possibly TRBD1 for D (5 bases). The CDR3 is 15 residues long. With 6 bases removed from V and 0 bases from J, the gap between germline ends came to 12 bases. Germline CDR1 MNHEY, CDR2 SMNVEV (reference sequence). The CDR3 nucleotides read TGTGCCAGCAGGGTCGGGGGGTCCTCTGGAAACACCATATATTTT. Its protein is CASRVGGSSGNTIYF.

The genes are TRBV27 and TRBJ1-2; 8 bases match TRBD1. The V gene's germline CDR1 is MNHEY and CDR2 SMNVEV (reference sequence). V was pared by 8 bases and J by 7 bases, with 9 bases of the junction left unmatched. This CDR3 region has 13 residues. CDR3 coding DNA: TGTGCCAGCCACGAGCAGGGGGCCGGTGGCTACACCTTC. Translating gives CASHEQGAGGYTF.